Listed below are T cell receptor beta chains from one sample, sequenced in a study of blood T cell repertoires in COVID-19. Sequencing was performed with immunoSEQ multiplex PCR; in TCRdb, only in-frame clones are kept and a portion is missing. The profile shows about 64,000 clones, approximately 75% of them singletons. Material for sequencing was peripheral blood. The receptors here all came from a man of 80 years or more with acute or convalescent COVID-19. CDR3s include the opening cysteine and the closing phenylalanine or tryptophan. The order of the fields is V gene, clone size, D gene, J gene, CDR3 DNA, CDR3 protein. D genes are given only for firm matches. Only some rows state a clone size, as once, few, many or a class for expanded clones.

>TRBV12-5|-|-|TRBJ1-2
TGTGCTAGTGATCAACAGGGATTGGGTGGCTACACCTTC
CASDQQGLGGYTF
>TRBV6-5|-|TRBD1|TRBJ1-2
TGTGCCAGCAGTTACTCAGGTGGGACAGGGAAGGGCTACACCTTC
CASSYSGGTGKGYTF
>TRBV2|few|TRBD2|TRBJ2-7
TGTGCCAGCAGTGAAGGACTAGCGGGCTACGAGCAGTACTTC
CASSEGLAGYEQYF
>TRBV9|-|-|TRBJ1-1
TGTGCCAGCACCCTCGGAACAGGGAACACTGAAGCTTTCTTT
CASTLGTGNTEAFF
>TRBV7-9|-|TRBD1|TRBJ1-3
TGTGCCAGCCGGGACAGAATTACTACTGGAAACACCATATATTTT
CASRDRITTGNTIYF
>TRBV11-3|-|TRBD2|TRBJ2-3
TGTGCCAGCAGCTCCGGGGGGGGAACAGATACGCAGTATTTT
CASSSGGGTDTQYF
>TRBV7-8|-|-|TRBJ2-2
TGTGCCAGCAGCATCGGAACGCAGGGCACCGGGGAGCTGTTTTTT
CASSIGTQGTGELFF
>TRBV27|-|TRBD2|TRBJ2-6
TGTGCCAGCAGTTTAGGTAGCGGGGGGGCCTTATCCGGGGCCAACGTCCTGACTTTC
CASSLGSGGALSGANVLTF
>TRBV4-2|many|TRBD2|TRBJ2-7
TGTGCCAGCAGCCAGGATAGGACTAGTCGCGACGAGCAGTACTTC
CASSQDRTSRDEQYF
>TRBV6-5|-|-|TRBJ1-5
TGTGCCAGCTCAGGATCAGGGGATCAGCCCCAGCATTTT
CASSGSGDQPQHF
>TRBV5-1|few|-|TRBJ2-2
TGCGCCAGCAGCTCCGGCCCGGGATTTACCGGGGAGCTGTTTTTT
CASSSGPGFTGELFF
>TRBV2|-|TRBD2|TRBJ2-2
TGTGCCAGCAGGATCTTGGGACTAGCGGGGGGGAACACCGGGGAGCTGTTTTTT
CASRILGLAGGNTGELFF
>TRBV12-3/TRBV12-4|-|-|TRBJ1-1
TGTGCCAGCAGTTACATGGGGGGAACTGAAGCTTTCTTT
CASSYMGGTEAFF
>TRBV11-1|-|-|TRBJ2-1
TGTGCCAGCAGCGGCGTTGCACGAGAGCGTGACAATGAGCAGTTCTTC
CASSGVARERDNEQFF
>TRBV15|-|TRBD1|TRBJ2-1
TGTGCCACCAGCAGAGATGCCGTCCCTCGACAGGGGGAGTTCTTC
CATSRDAVPRQGEFF
>TRBV7-9|-|-|TRBJ2-3
TGTGCCAGCAGCTTCGGGACTAGCACAGATACGCAGTATTTT
CASSFGTSTDTQYF
>TRBV23-1|-|-|TRBJ1-1
TGCGCCAGCAGTCCCCCCGCGGGAGAGAACACTGAAGCTTTCTTT
CASSPPAGENTEAFF
>TRBV27|-|TRBD1|TRBJ1-4
TGTGCCAGCAGTCTAAGCTCACAGGGGAGGAATGAAAAACTGTTTTTT
CASSLSSQGRNEKLFF
>TRBV2|-|TRBD2|TRBJ2-1
TGTGCCAGCAGTGATTCGGGACTAGCGGGGGATGAGCAGTTCTTC
CASSDSGLAGDEQFF
>TRBV2|-|-|TRBJ1-1
TGTGCCAGCAATGTACAGAGGGCCGGTGAAGCTTTCTTT
CASNVQRAGEAFF
>TRBV5-1|-|TRBD2|TRBJ2-2
TGCGCCAGCAGCTACGTAGCGGGGTCGAACACCGGGGAGCTGTTTTTT
CASSYVAGSNTGELFF
>TRBV6-1|-|-|TRBJ1-1
TGTGCCAGCAGTGAAGCTGGGGAGGGGAACACTGAAGCTTTCTTT
CASSEAGEGNTEAFF
>TRBV2|-|TRBD1|TRBJ2-2
TGTGCCAGCAGTGGGCGGACAGGGGGGAACACCGGGGAGCTGTTTTTT
CASSGRTGGNTGELFF
>TRBV6-6|-|TRBD1|TRBJ1-1
TGTGCCAGCAGTGACCTGAGGGGGCCGCACACTGAAGCTTTCTTT
CASSDLRGPHTEAFF
>TRBV15|-|-|TRBJ2-7
TGTGCCACCAGCAGAGAGAACATGTACGAGCAGTACTTC
CATSRENMYEQYF
>TRBV28|-|TRBD2|TRBJ2-2
TGTGCCAGCAGTACGGGAGGGGCCGGGGAGCTGTTTTTT
CASSTGGAGELFF
>TRBV7-2|-|TRBD1|TRBJ1-1
TGTGCCAGCAGCTTAGACGCCGGGACAGGTACTGAAGCTTTCTTT
CASSLDAGTGTEAFF
>TRBV3-1/TRBV3-2|once|TRBD1|TRBJ1-2
TGTGCCAGCAGCCAAGATACAGGGGGGGGTCGTGGCTACACCTTC
CASSQDTGGGRGYTF
>TRBV3-1/TRBV3-2|once|-|TRBJ1-5
TGTGCCAGCAGCCAGGCCCATAGCAATCAGCCCCAGCATTTT
CASSQAHSNQPQHF
>TRBV5-1|-|-|TRBJ2-3
TGCGCCAGCAGCTTGGCCGCAGGTCCGAGCACAGATACGCAGTATTTT
CASSLAAGPSTDTQYF
>TRBV12-3/TRBV12-4|-|TRBD1|TRBJ1-3
TGTGCCACTCGACAGGGGGCCAGAAACACCATATATTTT
CATRQGARNTIYF
>TRBV6-6|-|-|TRBJ2-4
TGTGCCAGCAGTCTGGGGGGAATGGGGCATGCCAAAAACATTCAGTACTTC
CASSLGGMGHAKNIQYF
>TRBV18|-|TRBD1|TRBJ1-3
TGTGCCAGCTCAGTGGACAGGGAAGGAAACACCATATATTTT
CASSVDREGNTIYF
>TRBV4-1|-|TRBD1|TRBJ1-6
TGCGCCAGCAGCCAGGGGGACAGGGGCGGGAATTCACCCCTCCACTTT
CASSQGDRGGNSPLHF
>TRBV7-9|-|TRBD1|TRBJ1-4
TGTGCCAGCAGCCCGGGACAGGGACGGCGCGGAGAAAAACTGTTTTTT
CASSPGQGRRGEKLFF
>TRBV5-1|-|-|TRBJ2-6
TGCGCCAGCAGCCTGGACAGCCCTGGGGCCAACGTCCTGACTTTC
CASSLDSPGANVLTF
>TRBV3-1/TRBV3-2|-|-|TRBJ2-7
TGTGCCAGCAGCTCACACATGGACGAGCAGTACTTC
CASSSHMDEQYF
>TRBV7-9|-|-|TRBJ1-1
TGTGCCAGCAGCTTCGGCGGAGACACTGAAGCTTTCTTT
CASSFGGDTEAFF
>TRBV6-6|-|-|TRBJ2-7
TGTGCCAGCAGTTCAAGACAGGGAGGATACGAGCAGTACTTC
CASSSRQGGYEQYF
>TRBV3-1/TRBV3-2|-|TRBD1|TRBJ2-7
TGTGCCAGCAGCCAGGGACAGGGGGCGTTCTACGAGCAGTACTTC
CASSQGQGAFYEQYF
>TRBV6-5|-|-|TRBJ2-3
TGTGCCAGCACCCTAGGCGGGCACACCACAGATACGCAGTATTTT
CASTLGGHTTDTQYF
>TRBV5-1|-|TRBD2|TRBJ2-3
TGCGCCAGCAGCTCCTTCGGCGGGGGGGAAGATACGCAGTATTTT
CASSSFGGGEDTQYF
>TRBV12-3/TRBV12-4|-|TRBD2|TRBJ2-1
TGTGCCAGCTCGTCGGGGACTACAAATGAGCAGTTCTTC
CASSSGTTNEQFF
>TRBV29-1|few|TRBD1|TRBJ1-1
TGCAGCGCCCTCGGACAGGGGCACACTGAAGCTTTCTTT
CSALGQGHTEAFF
>TRBV19|once|TRBD1|TRBJ2-5
TGTGCCAGTAGCCCCCTGGACAGGCAAGAGACCCAGTACTTC
CASSPLDRQETQYF
>TRBV27|-|-|TRBJ1-6
TGTGCCAGCAGTTCGGACAGACTCGGGAATTCACCCCTCCACTTT
CASSSDRLGNSPLHF
>TRBV5-8|-|TRBD2|TRBJ2-1
TGTGCCAGCAGCGCCTCGGGACTAGCGGGGTTCCGGGAGCAGTTCTTC
CASSASGLAGFREQFF
>TRBV7-8|-|-|TRBJ2-3
TGTGCCAGCAGCTTGAGACGAGGCCCAGATACGCAGTATTTT
CASSLRRGPDTQYF
>TRBV19|-|TRBD1|TRBJ2-3
TGTGCCAGTAGTATTGACAGGGGGCTTAGCACAGATACGCAGTATTTT
CASSIDRGLSTDTQYF
>TRBV6-1|-|-|TRBJ1-4
TGTGCCAGCAGTGAAGGGGGCAGCCCCTGGTTAACTAATGAAAAACTGTTTTTT
CASSEGGSPWLTNEKLFF
>TRBV4-1|-|TRBD1|TRBJ1-4
TGCGCCAGCAGCCCTCGAGGACAGGGGGCAACTAATGAAAAACTGTTTTTT
CASSPRGQGATNEKLFF
>TRBV11-2|-|TRBD1|TRBJ2-7
TGTGCCAGCAGCGCACCAAGGACAGGGCCCTACGAGCAGTACTTC
CASSAPRTGPYEQYF
>TRBV9|-|TRBD1|TRBJ1-2
TGTGCCAGCAGCGAAAGGACAGGCGCTAACTATGGCTACACCTTC
CASSERTGANYGYTF
>TRBV3-1/TRBV3-2|once|TRBD1|TRBJ1-2
TGTGCCAGCAGCCAAGGGACAGGGAACTATGGCTACACCTTC
CASSQGTGNYGYTF
>TRBV24-1|-|-|TRBJ2-2
TGTGCCACCAGTGCAGGGGACACCGGGGAGCTGTTTTTT
CATSAGDTGELFF